This is a list of T cell receptor beta chains from one sample in a study of beta chain features in type 1 diabetes. TCRdb's table, derived via immunoSEQ multiplex PCR, lists solely in-frame clones and lacks some. The table lists roughly 130,000 clones, about 15% of them singletons, with 2% to 2.5% in the top ten. The specimen was central memory CD4+ T cells from blood. The receptors stem from a man under 40 with type 1 diabetes. CDR3s include the opening cysteine and the closing phenylalanine or tryptophan. The D gene is left open where the match is weak. The size entry is marked missing in some rows and otherwise reads once, few, many or a size class.

size	D	V	J	DNA	CDR3
.	TRBD1	TRBV5-4	TRBJ2-5	TGTGCCAGCACCAGGACAGGGCAGGAGCAGTACTTC	CASTRTGQEQYF
few	.	TRBV29-1	TRBJ2-7	TGCAGCGTTGAATTTCGCCAGGGGCGGATGTACGAGCAGTACTTC	CSVEFRQGRMYEQYF
.	.	TRBV28	TRBJ2-2	TGTGCCAGCATCTCGGGGGACGCGAACACCGGGGAGCTGTTTTTT	CASISGDANTGELFF
once	TRBD1	TRBV5-1	TRBJ2-3	TGCGCCAGCAGCGGCAGGGGGCAGGGAGATACGCAGTATTTT	CASSGRGQGDTQYF
few	TRBD1	TRBV4-2	TRBJ1-6	TGTGCCAGCAGCCAAGGACCGGGACAGGCCCCGAATTCACCCCTCCACTTT	CASSQGPGQAPNSPLHF
few	.	TRBV6-5	TRBJ2-5	TGTGCCAGCAGGACAAACGAAGAGACCCAGTACTTC	CASRTNEETQYF
few	.	TRBV4-2	TRBJ1-1	TGTGCCAGCAGCCCAAGGGAAGGGACAACGAACACTGAAGCTTTCTTT	CASSPREGTTNTEAFF
many	.	TRBV6-5	TRBJ2-2	TGTGCCAGCAGTGTTCGGGACACCAACACCGGGGAGCTGTTTTTT	CASSVRDTNTGELFF
once	TRBD2	TRBV11-3	TRBJ2-1	TGTGCCAGCAGCTTTCTAGCGGGGAGCTACAATGAGCAGTTCTTC	CASSFLAGSYNEQFF
.	.	TRBV10-3	TRBJ2-5	TGTGCCACCTGGGCCCAACGTCAAGAGACCCAGTACTTC	CATWAQRQETQYF
once	.	TRBV7-2	TRBJ1-2	TGTGCCAGCAGCCTCGTTTGGGGTGCCGCTAACTATGGCTACACCTTC	CASSLVWGAANYGYTF
.	.	TRBV29-1	TRBJ1-1	TGCAGCGCCTACGGAGAGACTGAAGCTTTCTTT	CSAYGETEAFF
few	.	TRBV5-1	TRBJ2-5	TGCGCCAGCAGCTTGGATCGATCGGACTCAGAGACCCAGTACTTC	CASSLDRSDSETQYF
.	TRBD1	TRBV7-2	TRBJ2-1	TGTGCCAGCAGCTTAGCGGGACAGCTGAGGGGGGAGCAGTTCTTC	CASSLAGQLRGEQFF
few	.	TRBV18	TRBJ2-3	TGTGCCAGCTCACTCCAAGGACTGATAGATACGCAGTATTTT	CASSLQGLIDTQYF
.	TRBD1	TRBV7-3	TRBJ2-1	TGTGCCAGCGGGGCGACAGGGAACAATGAGCAGTTCTTC	CASGATGNNEQFF
few	TRBD2	TRBV7-2	TRBJ2-1	TGTGCCAGCAGCTTAGGCCTAGCGGGGGCCGATGAGCAGTTCTTC	CASSLGLAGADEQFF
.	.	TRBV14	TRBJ1-1	TGTGCCAGCAGCCGAAATGGGAGGGGCACTGAAGCTTTCTTT	CASSRNGRGTEAFF
few	TRBD2	TRBV4-2	TRBJ2-3	TGTGCCAGCAGCCAAAGCGGGGGGGCTGTAGATACGCAGTATTTT	CASSQSGGAVDTQYF
.	.	TRBV20-1	TRBJ2-7	TGCAGTGCTAGTGGCTCCTACGAGCAGTACTTC	CSASGSYEQYF